This T cell receptor (beta chain) stems from a study of blood T cell repertoires in COVID-19. The CDR3 loop spans 13 amino acids. CDR1 and CDR2 from the germline V gene are MNHEY and SMNVEV (reference sequence). V lost 4 bases and J lost 2, with 8 bases in between. The protocol was immunoSEQ multiplex PCR, while the TCRdb copy is restricted to in-frame clones and leaves out a portion. The data show some 47,000 clones, with roughly 87% seen just once and 23% held by the top ten. This chain links TRBV27 with TRBJ1-2; D not certain. Sequenced: peripheral blood. This clonotype was sampled from a woman aged 80 or older in a cohort sampled during active or convalescent COVID-19. The CDR3 nucleotides are TGTGCCAGCAGTTACCGGGGAAACTATGGCTACACCTTC. Translation gives CASSYRGNYGYTF.